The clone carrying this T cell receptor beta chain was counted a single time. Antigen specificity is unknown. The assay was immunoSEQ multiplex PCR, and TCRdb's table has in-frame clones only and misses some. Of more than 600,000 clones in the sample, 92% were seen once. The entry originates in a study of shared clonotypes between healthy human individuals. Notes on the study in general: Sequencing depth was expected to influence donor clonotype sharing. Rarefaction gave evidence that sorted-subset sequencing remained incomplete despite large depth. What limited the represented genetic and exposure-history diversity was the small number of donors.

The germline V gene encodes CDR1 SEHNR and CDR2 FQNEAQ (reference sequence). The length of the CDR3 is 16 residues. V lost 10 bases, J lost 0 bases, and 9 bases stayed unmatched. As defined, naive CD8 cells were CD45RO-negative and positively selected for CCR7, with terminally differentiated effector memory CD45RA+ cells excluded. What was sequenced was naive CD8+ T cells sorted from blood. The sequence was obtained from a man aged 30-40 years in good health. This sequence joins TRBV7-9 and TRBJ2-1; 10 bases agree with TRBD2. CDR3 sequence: CATRTSGPDSYNEQFF. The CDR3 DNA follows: TGTGCCACTCGGACTAGCGGACCCGACTCCTACAATGAGCAGTTCTTC. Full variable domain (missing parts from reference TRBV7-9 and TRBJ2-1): DTGVSQNPRHKITKRGQNVTFRCDPISEHNRLYWYRQTLGQGPEFLTYFQNEAQLEKSRLLSDRFSAERPKGSFSTLEIQRTEQGDSAMYLCATRTSGPDSYNEQFFGPGTRLTVL.